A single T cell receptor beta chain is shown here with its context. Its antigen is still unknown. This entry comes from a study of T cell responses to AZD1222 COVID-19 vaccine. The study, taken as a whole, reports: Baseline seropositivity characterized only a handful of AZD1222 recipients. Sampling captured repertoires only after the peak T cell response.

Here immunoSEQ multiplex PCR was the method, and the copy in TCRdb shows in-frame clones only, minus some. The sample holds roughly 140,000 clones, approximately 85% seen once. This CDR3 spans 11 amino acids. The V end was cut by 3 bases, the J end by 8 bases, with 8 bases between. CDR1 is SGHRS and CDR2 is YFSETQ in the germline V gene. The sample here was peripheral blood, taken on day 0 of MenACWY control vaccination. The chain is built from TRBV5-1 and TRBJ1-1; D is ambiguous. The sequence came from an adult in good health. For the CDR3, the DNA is TGCGCCAGCAGCTCACCTCGGGAAGCTTTCTTT. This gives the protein CASSSPREAFF.